This T cell receptor beta chain comes out of a study of T cell clonotyping in hematopoietic cell transplantation. Findings and caveats of the study: Without cell sorting, CD4 versus CD8 contributions remain unresolved. Higher Inverse Simpson Index values in graft donor and pretransplant recipient predicted broader posttransplant TCR diversity.

There are 16 residues in the CDR3. The V gene's germline CDR1 is MGHDK and CDR2 SYGVNS. Concerning this clone: Its antigen is not known.

Data came from immunoSEQ multiplex PCR; TCRdb stores just in-frame clones and leaves some out. This table holds under 5,000 clones, around 19% found once. Recipient blood drawn about 28 days pretransplant and days 30, 100, 180 after. The sequence was obtained from a male patient younger than 35 who had an allogeneic stem cell transplant, so the T cells may come from the graft donor. Some clones in this sample may be carry-over from other donors' samples. The rearrangement joins TRBV25-1 to TRBJ2-6; 7 nucleotides agree with TRBD2. The J call is uncertain, as TRBJ2-4 better fits the DNA end. Sequences were derived from PBMCs, sampled 180 days after allogeneic stem cell transplant. The CDR3 nucleotides read TGTGCCAGCAGTGGGTTGGGAGGGGTGGACAAAAACATTCAGTACTTC. Protein sequence: CASSGLGGVDKNIQYF.